This TCR beta chain emerged from a study of neurological immune-mediated disorders. Trimming pared 6 bases from V and 6 bases from J, leaving 13 bases between. Germline V gene lookup returns CDR1 DFQATT and CDR2 SNEGSKA (reference sequence). The CDR3 contains 12 residues. Study results and caveats: Patients with HTLV-1-associated myelopathy showed the most TCR clonal expansion. Those with multiple sclerosis showed the least, falling below healthy controls.

Over 190 million TCR-beta sequences from 15-18 subjects were obtained in each sequencing run. MiXCR, run by TCRdb on the 5' RACE reads, gives a single entry per CDR3 protein. The sample holds roughly 74,000 distinct CDR3 sequences, approximately 5.2% seen once. The unsorted libraries originated from 2 million PBMCs that had been stored at -80 C. This clonotype was seen ten or more times. Its specificity is not known. The sample consisted of PBMCs. This sequence joins TRBV20-1 and TRBJ2-3; possible D gene TRBD1, 5 bases. This sequence was found in a man aged 18 to 35 with multiple sclerosis. Here the CDR3 DNA reads TGCAGTGCCACCGACAGATCTGATACGCAGTATTTT. Translation gives CSATDRSDTQYF.